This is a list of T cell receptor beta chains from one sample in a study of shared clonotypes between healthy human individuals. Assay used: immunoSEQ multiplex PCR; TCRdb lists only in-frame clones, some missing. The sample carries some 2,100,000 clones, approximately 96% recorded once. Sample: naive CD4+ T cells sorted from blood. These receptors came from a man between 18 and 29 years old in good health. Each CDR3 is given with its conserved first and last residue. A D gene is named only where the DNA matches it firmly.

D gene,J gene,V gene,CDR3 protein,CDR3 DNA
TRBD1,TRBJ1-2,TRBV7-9,CASSLTRGKATNYGYTF,TGTGCCAGCAGCCTGACCAGGGGGAAAGCGACTAACTATGGCTACACCTTC
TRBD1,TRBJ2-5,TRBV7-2,CASSSTGGAETQYF,TGTGCCAGCAGCTCGACAGGGGGCGCAGAGACCCAGTACTTC
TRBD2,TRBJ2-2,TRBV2,CASRWVREPPGELFF,TGTGCCAGCCGCTGGGTGCGGGAGCCCCCCGGGGAGCTGTTTTTT
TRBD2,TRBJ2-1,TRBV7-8,CASSLLSGSANEQFF,TGTGCCAGCAGCTTATTGAGCGGGAGTGCGAATGAGCAGTTCTTC
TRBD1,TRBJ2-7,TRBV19,CASKTGIGSYEQYF,TGTGCCAGTAAGACAGGGATCGGCTCCTACGAGCAGTACTTC
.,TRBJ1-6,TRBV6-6,CASSYAGNSPLHF,TGTGCCAGCAGCTACGCGGGTAATTCACCCCTCCACTTT
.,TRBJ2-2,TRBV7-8,CASRIEEIGELFF,TGTGCCAGCCGAATAGAAGAGATCGGGGAGCTGTTTTTT
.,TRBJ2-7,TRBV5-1,CASSLGARQGTVEQYF,TGCGCCAGCAGCTTGGGCGCTCGGCAGGGGACGGTCGAGCAGTACTTC
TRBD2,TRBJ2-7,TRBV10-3,CAISESSGRTYEQYF,TGTGCCATCAGTGAGTCCAGCGGGAGGACCTACGAGCAGTACTTC
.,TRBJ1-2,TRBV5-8,CASSLRGLTFGYTF,TGTGCCAGCAGCTTGCGGGGACTCACCTTTGGCTACACCTTC
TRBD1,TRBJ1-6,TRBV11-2,CASSLLRPGGNSPLHF,TGTGCCAGCAGCTTACTCCGCCCAGGGGGGAATTCACCCCTCCACTTT
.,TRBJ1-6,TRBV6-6,CASRDPNSPLHF,TGTGCCAGCCGGGACCCTAATTCACCCCTCCACTTT
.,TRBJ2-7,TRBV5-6,CASSGPPDRWYEQYF,TGTGCCAGCAGCGGACCTCCGGACCGCTGGTACGAGCAGTACTTC
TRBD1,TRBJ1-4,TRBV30,CAWSGGVANEKLFF,TGTGCCTGGTCAGGGGGCGTAGCTAATGAAAAACTGTTTTTT
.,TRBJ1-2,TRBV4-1,CASSHVAETNYGYTF,TGCGCCAGCAGCCACGTGGCAGAGACTAACTATGGCTACACCTTC
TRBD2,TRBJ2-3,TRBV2,CASSGDSGSSDTQYF,TGTGCCAGCAGTGGGGATAGCGGGAGCTCAGATACGCAGTATTTT
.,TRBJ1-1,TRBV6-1,CASSVMGGGTEAFF,TGTGCCAGCAGTGTTATGGGTGGTGGAACTGAAGCTTTCTTT
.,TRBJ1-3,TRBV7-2,CASSLLQSTNTIYF,TGTGCCAGCAGCTTACTACAGAGCACGAACACCATATATTTT
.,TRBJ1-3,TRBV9,CASSVDGGGRNTIYF,TGTGCCAGCAGCGTAGATGGAGGGGGTAGAAACACCATATATTTT
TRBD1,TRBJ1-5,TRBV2,CASTNRGQPQHF,TGTGCCAGCACCAACAGGGGTCAGCCCCAGCATTTT
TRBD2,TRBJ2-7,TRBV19,CASSRTSGMYEQYF,TGTGCCAGTAGTAGAACTAGCGGGATGTACGAGCAGTACTTC
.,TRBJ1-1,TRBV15,CATTRRGGGEAFF,TGTGCCACCACACGCAGGGGCGGTGGTGAAGCTTTCTTT
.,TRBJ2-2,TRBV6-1,CASGETRDTGELFF,TGTGCCAGCGGCGAAACGCGGGACACCGGGGAGCTGTTTTTT
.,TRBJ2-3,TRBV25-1,CASSELGVLSTDTQYF,TGTGCCAGCAGTGAATTGGGAGTATTGAGCACAGATACGCAGTATTTT